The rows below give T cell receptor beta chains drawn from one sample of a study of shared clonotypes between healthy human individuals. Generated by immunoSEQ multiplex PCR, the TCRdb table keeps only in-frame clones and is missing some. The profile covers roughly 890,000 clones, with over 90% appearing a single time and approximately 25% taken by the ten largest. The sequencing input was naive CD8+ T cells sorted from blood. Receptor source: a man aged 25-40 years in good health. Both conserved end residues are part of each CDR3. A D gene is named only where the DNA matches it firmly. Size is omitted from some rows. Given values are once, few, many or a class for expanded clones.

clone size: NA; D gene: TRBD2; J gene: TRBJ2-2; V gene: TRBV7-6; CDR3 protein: CASSFILTSGNTGELFF; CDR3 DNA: TGTGCCAGCAGCTTCATTTTAACTAGCGGGAACACCGGGGAGCTGTTTTTT
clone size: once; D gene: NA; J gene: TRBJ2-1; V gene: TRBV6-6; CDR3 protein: CASSYSGGERFF; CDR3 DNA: TGTGCCAGCAGTTACTCTGGCGGGGAACGGTTCTTC
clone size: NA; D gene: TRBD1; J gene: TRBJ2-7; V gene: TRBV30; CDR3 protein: CAWSVGTGRYEQYF; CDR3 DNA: TGTGCCTGGAGTGTGGGGACAGGGCGCTACGAGCAGTACTTC
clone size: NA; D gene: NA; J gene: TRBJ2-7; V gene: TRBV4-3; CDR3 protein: CASSQDRRLVDEQYF; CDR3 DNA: TGCGCCAGCAGCCAAGATCGTAGACTAGTAGACGAGCAGTACTTC
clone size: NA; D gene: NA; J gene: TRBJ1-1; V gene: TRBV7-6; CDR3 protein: CASSLAEDEAFF; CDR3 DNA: TGTGCCAGCAGCTTAGCGGAAGATGAAGCTTTCTTT
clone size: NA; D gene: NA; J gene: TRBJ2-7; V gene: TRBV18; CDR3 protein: CASSPPEGGTYEQYF; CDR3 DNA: TGTGCCAGCTCACCACCGGAGGGGGGCACCTACGAGCAGTACTTC
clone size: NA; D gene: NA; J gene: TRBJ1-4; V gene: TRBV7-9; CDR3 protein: CASTWGATNEKLFF; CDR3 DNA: TGTGCCAGCACCTGGGGTGCAACTAATGAAAAACTGTTTTTT
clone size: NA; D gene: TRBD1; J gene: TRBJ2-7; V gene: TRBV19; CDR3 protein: CASSAGGLTYEQYF; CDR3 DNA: TGTGCCAGTAGCGCAGGGGGATTAACCTACGAGCAGTACTTC
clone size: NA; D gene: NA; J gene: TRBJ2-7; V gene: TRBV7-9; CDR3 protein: CASSPRRSGAYEQYF; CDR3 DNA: TGTGCCAGCAGCCCCAGGCGTAGTGGAGCCTACGAGCAGTACTTC
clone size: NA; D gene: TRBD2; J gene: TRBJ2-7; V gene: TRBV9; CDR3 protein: CASSVGPSGSSYEQYF; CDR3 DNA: TGTGCCAGCAGCGTCGGCCCTAGCGGGAGCTCCTACGAGCAGTACTTC
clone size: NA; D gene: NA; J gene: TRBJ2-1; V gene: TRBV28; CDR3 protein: CASSLWSYNEQFF; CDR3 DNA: TGTGCCAGCAGTTTGTGGTCCTACAATGAGCAGTTCTTC
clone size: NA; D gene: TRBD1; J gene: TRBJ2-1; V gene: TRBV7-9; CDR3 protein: CASTAQDRGVNEQFF; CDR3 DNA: TGTGCCAGCACCGCCCAGGACAGGGGGGTCAATGAGCAGTTCTTC
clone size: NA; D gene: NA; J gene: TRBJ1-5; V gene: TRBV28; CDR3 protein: CASRRGLGYQPQHF; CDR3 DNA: TGTGCCAGCAGAAGGGGACTTGGCTATCAGCCCCAGCATTTT
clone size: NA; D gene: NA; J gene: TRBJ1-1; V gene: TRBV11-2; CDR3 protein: CASRPGQNTEAFF; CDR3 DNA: TGTGCCAGCAGACCCGGACAGAACACTGAAGCTTTCTTT
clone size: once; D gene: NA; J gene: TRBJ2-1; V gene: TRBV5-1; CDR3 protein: CASSNRSGTYNEQFF; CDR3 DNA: TGCGCCAGCAGCAATAGGTCGGGAACCTACAATGAGCAGTTCTTC
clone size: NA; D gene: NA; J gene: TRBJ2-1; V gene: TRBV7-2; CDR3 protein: CASSLGTPPANEQFF; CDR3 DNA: TGTGCCAGCAGCTTAGGGACCCCGCCCGCGAATGAGCAGTTCTTC
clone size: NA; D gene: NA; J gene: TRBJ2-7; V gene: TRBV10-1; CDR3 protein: CASSEERSRSYEQYF; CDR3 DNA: TGCGCCAGCAGTGAAGAGCGGAGCCGCTCCTACGAGCAGTACTTC
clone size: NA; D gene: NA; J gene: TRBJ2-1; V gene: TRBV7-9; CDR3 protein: CASSPRFGDPSYNEQFF; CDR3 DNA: TGTGCCAGCAGCCCCCGGTTCGGGGACCCGTCCTACAATGAGCAGTTCTTC
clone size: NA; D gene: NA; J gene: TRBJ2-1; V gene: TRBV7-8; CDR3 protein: CASSRKPRGVYNEQFF; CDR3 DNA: TGTGCCAGCAGCAGGAAACCCAGGGGGGTCTACAATGAGCAGTTCTTC
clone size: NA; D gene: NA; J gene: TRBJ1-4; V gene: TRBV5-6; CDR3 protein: CASSLAEDGSNEKLFF; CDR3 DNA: TGTGCCAGCAGCTTGGCCGAGGACGGTTCTAATGAAAAACTGTTTTTT
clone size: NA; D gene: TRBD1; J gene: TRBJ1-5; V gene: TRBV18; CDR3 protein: CASSPTGGGNQPQHF; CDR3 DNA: TGTGCCAGCTCACCGACAGGGGGGGGCAATCAGCCCCAGCATTTT
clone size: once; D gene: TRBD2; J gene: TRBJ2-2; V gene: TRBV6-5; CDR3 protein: CASSFWTSGTTGELFF; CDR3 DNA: TGTGCCAGCAGTTTCTGGACTAGCGGAACCACCGGGGAGCTGTTTTTT
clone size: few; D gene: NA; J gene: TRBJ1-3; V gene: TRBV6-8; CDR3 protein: CASRFPDRLSGNTIYF; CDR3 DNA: TGTGCCAGCCGATTTCCGGACCGTCTCTCTGGAAACACCATATATTTT
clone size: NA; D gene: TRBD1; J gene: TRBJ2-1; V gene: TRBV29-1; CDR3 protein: CSGRTGISYEQFF; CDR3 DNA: TGCAGCGGACGGACAGGGATATCGTATGAGCAGTTCTTC
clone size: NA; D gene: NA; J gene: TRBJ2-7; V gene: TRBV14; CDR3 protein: CASSQDGRPTAYEQYF; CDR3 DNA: TGTGCCAGCAGCCAAGATGGGAGACCCACGGCCTACGAGCAGTACTTC